This T cell receptor (beta chain) was retrieved from a study of blood T cell repertoires in COVID-19. For the study at large: Donors in the United States, Italy and Spain gave samples during acute or convalescent COVID-19.

Using immunoSEQ multiplex PCR, the repertoire was profiled, and TCRdb retains in-frame clones only, with some absent. The sample records about 110,000 clones, about 70% being singletons. CDR3 length: 18 amino acids. The chain joins TRBV21-1 to TRBJ2-3; TRBD1, the table's D call, was not compared with the DNA. TRBV21-1 is listed as a pseudogene. The clonotype originates from a human donor with acute or convalescent COVID-19. The donor label of this sample is uncertain. Specimen: peripheral blood. CDR3 loop: CASSKERGGRRHTDTQYF. CDR3 nucleotides: TGTGCCAGCAGCAAAGAAAGGGGCGGCAGGCGGCACACAGATACGCAGTATTTT.